This T cell receptor (beta chain) was profiled in a study of T-cell memory formation after mild COVID-19. TCRdb redid the calling of the 5' RACE reads with MiXCR, one entry per CDR3 protein. The sample consists of 400,000 to 450,000 distinct CDR3 sequences, about 20% of them appearing once. Regarding the study as a whole: Mainly in CM and EM were contracting CD4+ clones; CD8+ were in EMRA.

On this clonotype itself: What it binds is not known.

CDR1 and CDR2 (germline): SGHDN, FVKESK. Trimming took 9 bases from V and 0 from J, leaving 13 bases between them. The CDR3 sequence is 14 residues long. The source material was PBMCs or a T cell subset sorted from them (not recorded which). The sequence was collected from a young man who had mild COVID-19 (a few samples of this study predate the infection). Cell type and time point are not known. V gene TRBV14 combines with J gene TRBJ2-3; D is perhaps TRBD1 (6 bases). This CDR3 reads CASTPGHSTDTQYF. The CDR3 DNA is TGTGCCAGTACCCCGGGACACAGCACAGATACGCAGTATTTT.